This TCR beta chain appears in the sequencing data of a study of human T cells and chemical hapten exposure. The library gave individual cDNA molecules unique molecular identifiers. TCRdb analysed the RACE reads with MiXCR anew, one entry per CDR3 protein. The table includes about 110,000 distinct CDR3 sequences, 9.5% to 11% detected once. The time point: patch test 1, 2 weeks after DPC sensitization. As for treatment: therapeutic diphenylcyclopropenone sensitization with weekly scalp DPC. CDR3 length: 13 residues. From germline, CDR1 is LNHDA and CDR2 SQIVND (reference sequence). Only a few counts were recorded for this clonotype. At one boundary the junction diverges from the germline segment, which might be a read error.

The rearrangement links TRBV19 to TRBJ2-4; a possible D gene is TRBD1 (7 bases). The starting material was whole blood, obtained in connection with sensitization to the hapten diphenylcyclopropenone (DPC). This clonotype was obtained from a middle-aged woman with alopecia areata. Some clones in this sample may be carry-over from other donors' samples. The DNA for the CDR3 is TGTGCCAGTAGTCGGCGGGACAGTCAGGGAAATGCCTTC. Translated, it gives CASSRRDSQGNAF.